These 21 T cell receptor beta chains were sequenced from one sample in a study of cytomegalovirus exposure and HLA in healthy donors. 13 Jbeta primers and 60 Vbeta primers were used for the PCR. Method: immunoSEQ multiplex PCR; TCRdb's copy keeps in-frame clones and lacks some. The table shows about 110,000 clones, with roughly 79% occurring only once. Sequences were obtained from PBMCs. These receptor sequences come from a male donor in good health and CMV-seronegative.

The chain links TRBV4-3 to TRBJ2-5, with 7 nucleotides matching TRBD2. Near its end, the DNA agrees better with TRBJ2-7, so the J call may be wrong. Germline V gene data show CDR1 as LGHNA and CDR2 as YSLEER. The CDR3 sequence is 15 residues long. This CDR3 is CASSQDRAGVYEQYF. In DNA form, the CDR3 reads TGCGCCAGCAGCCAAGATAGGGCGGGAGTATACGAGCAGTACTTC.

The J gene is TRBJ1-5, the V gene TRBV30, with 10 bases fitting TRBD1. CDR3 length: 17 residues. V lost 3 bases to trimming and J lost 4 bases; unmatched junction nucleotides: 12. Per germline, CDR1 GTSNPN and CDR2 SVGIG (reference sequence). The CDR3 DNA reads as TGTGCCTGGAGCCAGACAGGGGGCGGATTTTCGAATCAGCCCCAGCATTTT. Translation: CAWSQTGGGFSNQPQHF. Full variable domain (missing parts from reference TRBV30 and TRBJ1-5): SQTIHQWPATLVQPVGSPLSLECTVEGTSNPNLYWYRQAAGRGLQLLFYSVGIGQISSEVPQNLSASRPQDRQFILSSKKLLLSDSGFYLCAWSQTGGGFSNQPQHFGDGTRLSIL.

The chain employs TRBV6-5 and TRBJ1-1, with 7 bases fitting TRBD1. The J segment lost 3 bases and the V segment lost 3 bases, leaving 7 bases of the junction unmatched. CDR3 length equals 15 residues. Germline CDR1 MNHEY, CDR2 SVGAGI. DNA of the CDR3: TGTGCCAGCAGTTATCTCACTACAGGGGACACTGAAGCTTTCTTT. This codes for CASSYLTTGDTEAFF.

The V and J genes are TRBV10-2 and TRBJ2-4, with D perhaps TRBD2 (6 bases). The CDR3 is 15 amino acids. Germline V gene sequence: CDR1 WSHSY, CDR2 SAAADI. Trimming shortened V by 0 bases and J by 6 bases, and 12 bases separated the two germline ends. CDR3 protein: CASSESGTLSNIQYF. The CDR3 DNA sequence: TGCGCCAGCAGTGAGTCGGGGACTCTTTCAAACATTCAGTACTTC.

The chain combines TRBV11-2 with TRBJ2-7; D remains ambiguous. The germline V gene has CDR1 SGHAT and CDR2 FQNNGV. V lost 0 bases to trimming and J lost 3 bases, with 9 bases between them. This CDR3 contains 14 residues. The CDR3 region is CASSLDWAGYEQYF. CDR3 DNA: TGTGCCAGCAGCTTAGATTGGGCAGGCTACGAGCAGTACTTC.

The CDR3 DNA sequence: TGTGCCAGCAGCTTAGCCGTGGAGGACCCTACGGAGACCCAGTACTTC. This translates into CASSLAVEDPTETQYF. The chain is built from TRBV7-9 and TRBJ2-5, with D maybe TRBD2 (5 bases). Germline V CDR1 and CDR2: SEHNR, FQNEAQ (reference sequence). The CDR3 spans 16 residues. Between the trimmed V and J ends, which lost 0 bases and 5 bases, there was a span of 16 bases.

Note on this clone: Other DNA sequences in this specimen translate into the identical CDR3. The rearrangement joins TRBV4-3 to TRBJ2-2, with no clear D. The germline V gene has CDR1 LGHNA and CDR2 YSLEER. The CDR3 spans 14 residues. With 6 bases removed from V and 6 bases from J, the gap between germline ends came to 14 bases. The CDR3 sequence: CASSQWPNAGELFF. Written as DNA, the CDR3 is TGCGCCAGCAGTCAATGGCCGAATGCCGGGGAGCTGTTTTTT.

The chain joins TRBV7-2 to TRBJ1-2; D remains ambiguous. The CDR3 is made up of 13 amino acids. From germline, CDR1 is SGHTA and CDR2 FQGNSA. Trimming cost V 2 bases and J 7 bases, with 11 bases left between them. The CDR3 sequence is CASSLFGGFGYTF. The CDR3 region has the DNA TGTGCCAGCAGCTTATTTGGAGGATTTGGCTACACCTTC.

In its sample, this clone was seen once. This chain links TRBV27 with TRBJ1-1, with D maybe TRBD1 (5 bases). Trimming removed 2 bases from V and 2 bases from J, with 15 bases in between. Germline V gene data show CDR1 as MNHEY and CDR2 as SMNVEV (reference sequence). The CDR3 runs 16 residues. DNA for the CDR3: TGTGCCAGCAGTTTAAGAGGCAGGGCGTATAACACTGAAGCTTTCTTT. Translated, it gives CASSLRGRAYNTEAFF.

This clone was seen many times. The chain carries TRBV5-6 and TRBJ2-6, with D unresolved. Germline V gene data show CDR1 as SGHDT and CDR2 as YYEEEE. The CDR3 consists of 16 residues. V lost 1 base and J 2 bases, leaving 10 bases between the germline ends. CDR3 in DNA: TGTGCCAGCAGCTTGCCACACATCCCTGGGGCCAACGTCCTGACTTTC. It translates to CASSLPHIPGANVLTF.

This sequence joins TRBV6-5 and TRBJ2-5; D remains unclear. Near its end, the DNA agrees better with TRBJ2-7, so the J call may be wrong. The CDR3 has 14 residues. Germline lookup yields CDR1 MNHEY and CDR2 SVGAGI. CDR3 amino acids: CATPNVGCPYEQYF. The CDR3, as DNA: TGTGCCACCCCCAACGTGGGCTGCCCCTACGAGCAGTACTTC.

In its sample, this clone was seen once. Since no conserved phenylalanine or tryptophan closes the CDR3, a read error is the likely cause. The rearrangement joins TRBV28 to TRBJ2-7; no clear D gene. CDR1 is MDHEN and CDR2 is SYDVKM in the germline V gene. The CDR3 contains 13 residues. The V and J ends lost 1 base and 3 bases respectively, with 7 bases between them. The DNA for the CDR3 is TGTGCCAGCAGTTTATTTGGAGACTACGAGCAGTACATC. Its translation: CASSLFGDYEQYI.

About this clone: One junction end does not reproduce the germline sequence, and a read error may be involved. The rearrangement links TRBV7-9 to TRBJ2-1, with D unclear. Germline CDR1 reads SEHNR; CDR2 reads FQNEAQ (reference sequence). The CDR3 has 10 residues. CDR3 sequence reads: CSSSNWEQFF. CDR3 DNA: TGTTCCAGCTCAAACTGGGAGCAGTTCTTC.

The chain combines TRBV27 with TRBJ2-7; TRBD1 matches 9 bases. The CDR3 runs 14 residues. CDR1 MNHEY and CDR2 SMNVEV come from the germline V gene (reference sequence). V shed 5 bases, J shed 3 bases, and the junction held 5 bases outside the gene matches. CDR3 DNA sequence: TGTGCCAGCAGTACCCGGACAGGGGTCTACGAGCAGTACTTC. This codes for CASSTRTGVYEQYF.

The chain couples TRBV12-5 to TRBJ2-7; a possible D gene is TRBD2 (6 bases). The CDR3 covers 21 residues. Looked up from germline, CDR1 is LGHNT and CDR2 is FRNRAP. Deletions cut 7 bases from V and 2 bases from J, with 36 bases between. Here the CDR3 DNA reads TGTGCTAGTGACCGTACCTCGCGGGATAGAATAGTATGTGTGGGAGCCTACGAGCAGTACTTC. Amino acid sequence: CASDRTSRDRIVCVGAYEQYF.

This clone was recorded at least ten times. Other nucleotide sequences from this sample produce the same CDR3. This sequence joins TRBV4-1 and TRBJ2-7; 10 bases are shared with TRBD1. CDR3 size: 15 residues. The germline CDR1 and CDR2 sequences are MGHRA and YSYEKL. V was pared by 5 bases and J by 2 bases, with 6 bases of the junction left unmatched. CDR3 nucleotide sequence: TGCGCCAGCAGCTTAAGCGGGACAGGGGCCTACGAGCAGTACTTC. Residues: CASSLSGTGAYEQYF.

A few counts support this clone. The V and J genes are TRBV6-1 and TRBJ2-7, with 7 positions matching TRBD2. The V gene's germline CDR1 is MNHNS and CDR2 SASEGT. The CDR3 covers 13 residues. J lost 0 bases, V lost 5 bases, and 1 base had no gene match. The CDR3 sequence: CASSSGISYEQYF. CDR3 nucleotides: TGTGCCAGCAGTAGCGGGATCTCCTACGAGCAGTACTTC.

The chain carries TRBV6-1 and TRBJ2-7, with D hard to call. In germline, CDR1 is MNHNS, CDR2 SASEGT. V was shortened by 6 bases and J by 7 bases, with 4 bases between the two germline ends. This CDR3 has 9 residues. The CDR3, as DNA: TGTGCCAGCAGCGTAGAGCAGTACTTC. It is translated as CASSVEQYF.

The chain uses TRBV7-2 and TRBJ2-1; perhaps TRBD2 as D (7 bases). There are 12 residues in the CDR3. Germline CDR1 and CDR2: SGHTA and FQGNSA. The V gene lost 6 bases and the J gene lost 10 bases, with 13 bases spanning the gap. CDR3 amino acids: CASSYREGEQFF. The CDR3 DNA follows: TGTGCCAGCAGTTACAGGGAGGGCGAGCAGTTCTTC. The full variable domain, rest sourced from reference TRBV7-2 and TRBJ2-1, is GAGVSQSPSNKVTEKGKDVELRCDPISGHTALYWYRQSLGQGLEFLIYFQGNSAPDKSGLPSDRFSAERTGGSVSTLTIQRTQQEDSAVYLCASSYREGEQFFGPGTRLTVL.

The genes are TRBV2 and TRBJ2-3; 9 bases are shared with TRBD2. This CDR3 contains 17 residues. Germline CDR1 SNHLY, CDR2 FYNNEI. V was pared by 4 bases and J by 1 base, with 9 bases of the junction left unmatched. The CDR3 is CASSGPRASGGTDTQYF. The CDR3 nucleotides read TGTGCCAGCAGTGGACCTCGGGCTAGCGGGGGCACAGATACGCAGTATTTT.

This chain connects TRBV27 to TRBJ2-7; the D gene is possibly TRBD1 (5 bases). The length of the CDR3 is 13 residues. Germline V lookup: CDR1 MNHEY, CDR2 SMNVEV (reference sequence). The V end was cut by 8 bases, the J end by 5 bases, with 16 bases between. As DNA, the CDR3 is TGTGCCAGCGGCTCAGGGTTGCCCCACGAGCAGTACTTC. Protein sequence: CASGSGLPHEQYF.